This TCR beta chain was sequenced in a study of beta chain features in type 1 diabetes. Every isolated RNA sample was fully reverse transcribed, so sequencing captured expressed TCRB transcripts. The protocol was immunoSEQ multiplex PCR, while the TCRdb copy is restricted to in-frame clones and leaves out a portion. The table has about 45,000 clones, over 50% seen once. About this clone itself: What it recognizes is unknown.

Study observations and caveats: Amplification by PCR could prefer shorter templates, with the same effect in patients and controls.

CD45RO/CCR7/CD25/CD127/CD95/CD27 staining was used to isolate CD4+ naive, central memory, regulatory and stem cell-like memory cells by sorting. This receptor was taken from a woman between 18 and 29 years old in good health. The source material was Tregs from blood.

The CDR3 DNA is TGTGCCAGCCGCGGGGCCCGGAGCAATCAGCCCCAGCATTTT. It codes for CASRGARSNQPQHF. V gene TRBV27 combines with J gene TRBJ1-5, with a weak D call TRBD1 (5 bases). The CDR3 runs 14 residues. V shed 8 bases and J shed 1 base, with 12 bases lying between them. In germline, CDR1 is MNHEY, CDR2 SMNVEV (reference sequence).